This T cell receptor (beta chain) came from a study of patients and donors after allogeneic stem cell transplantation. The CDR3 runs 15 residues. The germline V gene encodes CDR1 DFQATT and CDR2 SNEGSKA (reference sequence). V was trimmed by 1 base and J by 0 bases, leaving 10 bases between them. One entry per CDR3 protein results from TCRdb running MiXCR on the RT-PCR reads. Among about a million distinct CDR3 sequences listed, approximately 18% were seen once. The sequencing sample was made of blood, either unsorted or a sorted T cell fraction (not recorded which). V gene TRBV20-1 combines with J gene TRBJ1-5; D gene uncertain. The receptor was isolated from a human donor who was either an allogeneic HSCT recipient or a stem cell or donor lymphocyte infusion donor (not recorded which). It is not recorded whose cells these are; they may come from a transplant donor. In nucleotides, the CDR3 is TGCAGTGCTAGAGTAGCGGGGAATAGCAATCAGCCCCAGCATTTT. Translation gives CSARVAGNSNQPQHF.